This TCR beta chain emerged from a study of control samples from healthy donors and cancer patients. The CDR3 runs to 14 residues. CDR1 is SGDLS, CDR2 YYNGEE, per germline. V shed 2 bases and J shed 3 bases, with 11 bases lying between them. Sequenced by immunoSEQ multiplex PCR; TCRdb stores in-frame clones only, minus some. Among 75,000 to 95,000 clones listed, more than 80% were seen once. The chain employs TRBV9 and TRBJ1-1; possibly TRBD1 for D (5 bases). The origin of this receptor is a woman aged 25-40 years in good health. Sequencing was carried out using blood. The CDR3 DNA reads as TGTGCCAGCAGCGTCGGGGGTTGGGACACTGAAGCTTTCTTT. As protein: CASSVGGWDTEAFF. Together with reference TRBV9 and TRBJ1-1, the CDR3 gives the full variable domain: DSGVTQTPKHLITATGQRVTLRCSPRSGDLSVYWYQQSLDQGLQFLIQYYNGEERAKGNILERFSAQQFPDLHSELNLSSLELGDSALYFCASSVGGWDTEAFFGQGTRLTVV.